The following is a TCR beta chain sequence with its context. These data originate in a study of blood T cell repertoires in COVID-19. The overall study: Spain, Italy and the United States supplied samples that represented acute and convalescent COVID-19.

The germline CDR1 and CDR2 sequences are WSHSY and SAAADI. The V gene end was trimmed by 6 bases and the J gene end by 4 bases; junction bases not matched to a gene: 6. CDR3 length equals 14 residues. TCRdb's copy holds only in-frame clones and misses some; the assay was immunoSEQ multiplex PCR. The sample comprises about 200,000 clones, approximately 86% of which are singletons, and about 3% rests with the top ten. The clonotype comes from a man aged 55-75 years with acute or convalescent COVID-19. The chain has TRBV10-2 and TRBJ2-3, with 8 nucleotides matching TRBD2. Sequencing input: peripheral blood. As DNA, the CDR3 is TGCGCCAGCAGGCTAGCGGGTATCGCAGATACGCAGTATTTT. It translates to CASRLAGIADTQYF.